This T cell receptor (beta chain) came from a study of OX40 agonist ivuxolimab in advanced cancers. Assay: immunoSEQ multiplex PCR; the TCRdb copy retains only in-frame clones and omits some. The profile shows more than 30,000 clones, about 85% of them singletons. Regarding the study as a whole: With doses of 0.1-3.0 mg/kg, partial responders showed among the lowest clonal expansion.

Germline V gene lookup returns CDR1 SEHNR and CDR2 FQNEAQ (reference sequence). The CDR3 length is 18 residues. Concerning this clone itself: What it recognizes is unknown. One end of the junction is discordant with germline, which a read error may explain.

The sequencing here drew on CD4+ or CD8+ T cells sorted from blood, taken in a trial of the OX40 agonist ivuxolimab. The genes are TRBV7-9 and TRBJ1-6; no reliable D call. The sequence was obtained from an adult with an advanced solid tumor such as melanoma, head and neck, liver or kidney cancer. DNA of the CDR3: TGTGCCAGCACCTTATCTGAGAGCGGAGGTCTCAATAATTCACCCCTCCACTTT. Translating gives CASTLSESGGLNNSPLHF.